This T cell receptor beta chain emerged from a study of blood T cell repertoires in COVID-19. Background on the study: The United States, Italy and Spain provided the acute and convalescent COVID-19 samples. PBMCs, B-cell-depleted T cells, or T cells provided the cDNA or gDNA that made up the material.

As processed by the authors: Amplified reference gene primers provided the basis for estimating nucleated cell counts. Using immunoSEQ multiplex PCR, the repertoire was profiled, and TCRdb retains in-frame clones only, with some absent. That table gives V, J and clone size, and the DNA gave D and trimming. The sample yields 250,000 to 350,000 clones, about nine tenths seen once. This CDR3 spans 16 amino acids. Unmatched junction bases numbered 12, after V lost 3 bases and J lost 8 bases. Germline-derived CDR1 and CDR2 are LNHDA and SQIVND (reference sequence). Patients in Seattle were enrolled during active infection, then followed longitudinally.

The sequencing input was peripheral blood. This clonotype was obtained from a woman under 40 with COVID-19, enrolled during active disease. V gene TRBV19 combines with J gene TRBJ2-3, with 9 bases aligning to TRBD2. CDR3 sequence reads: CASSMVVAGVQATQYF. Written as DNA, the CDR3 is TGTGCCAGTAGTATGGTGGTAGCGGGAGTACAGGCTACGCAGTATTTT.